The 3 T cell receptor beta chains presented below share a single source sample, sequenced in a study of early T cells in non-severe SARS-CoV-2 infection. TCRdb fed the 5' RACE reads into MiXCR, producing one record per CDR3 protein. The data show about 34,000 distinct CDR3 sequences, approximately 6% seen once. Source material: whole blood. Source of these receptors: an adult who was a healthcare worker with PCR-confirmed SARS-CoV-2 infection or an uninfected control (not recorded which).

This clonotype was picked up a small number of times. The chain employs TRBV18 and TRBJ1-4; D gene ambiguous. V lost 1 base and J lost 7, with 10 bases in between. There are 14 residues in the CDR3. CDR1 is KGHSH and CDR2 is LQKENI in the germline V gene. CDR3 nucleotides: TGTGCCAGCTCACCACAGGGAGGGAGTGAAAAACTGTTTTTT. The encoded protein is CASSPQGGSEKLFF.

Ten or more counts support this clonotype. This chain connects TRBV2 to TRBJ2-2; TRBD2 matches 13 bases. Germline-derived CDR1 and CDR2 are SNHLY and FYNNEI. This CDR3 contains 15 residues. V shed 6 bases, J shed 7 bases, and the junction held 5 bases outside the gene matches. As DNA, the CDR3 is TGTGCCAGCAGGGGGACTAGCGGGGCTAGCGGGGAGCTGTTTTTT. Amino acid sequence: CASRGTSGASGELFF.

In its sample, this clonotype was seen many times. The chain recombines TRBV7-8 with TRBJ2-6, with D hard to call. CDR1 SGHVS and CDR2 FQNEAQ come from the germline V gene. The germline V and J ends were trimmed by 8 bases and 0 bases, with 14 bases remaining between them. This CDR3 region has 16 residues. Written as DNA, the CDR3 is TGTGCCAGCGGTCCCCTTATCGGCTCTGGGGCCAACGTCCTGACTTTC. Protein: CASGPLIGSGANVLTF.